A selection of T cell receptor beta chains follows, all from one sample in a study of T-cell reconstitution after alpha-beta-depleted transplantation in children. TCRdb passed the PCR reads through MiXCR, listing each CDR3 protein once. The sample has about 830,000 distinct CDR3 sequences, roughly 15% seen once. Sample: PBMCs, mostly from graft donor cells, taken 360 days after TCRalphabeta/CD19-depleted stem cell transplant. The source is a male patient between 10 and 17 years old who had a stem cell transplant for acute lymphoblastic leukemia, so the T cells may come from the graft donor. Both conserved end residues are part of each CDR3.

V gene: TRBV9; CDR3 protein: CASSVTAGGTYNEQFF
V gene: TRBV28; CDR3 protein: CASRPPATDTQYF
V gene: TRBV20-1; CDR3 protein: CSARDQPVRGETQYF
V gene: TRBV9; CDR3 protein: CASSVTRGGSTDTQYF
V gene: TRBV4-1; CDR3 protein: CASSQLLTTGGYYEQYF
V gene: TRBV5-1; CDR3 protein: CASSNVPGRQETQYF
V gene: TRBV2; CDR3 protein: CASGGEGYEQYF
V gene: TRBV28; CDR3 protein: CASRISSSGNTEAFF
V gene: TRBV29-1; CDR3 protein: CSVGAGTNTEAFF
V gene: TRBV27; CDR3 protein: CASSPAGDSATYEQYF
V gene: TRBV29-1; CDR3 protein: CSVEETVPRGTEAFF
V gene: TRBV10-3; CDR3 protein: CAISESTGGSPYEQYF
V gene: TRBV7-8; CDR3 protein: CASSARRGLAGGSYNEQFF
V gene: TRBV28; CDR3 protein: CASRININQPQHF
V gene: TRBV5-1; CDR3 protein: CASSSETGPSTVVEKLFF
V gene: TRBV14; CDR3 protein: CASSQGSGRSWETQYF
V gene: TRBV15; CDR3 protein: CATSGDRGHYEQYF
V gene: TRBV5-1; CDR3 protein: CASSLGQQGAGEQYF
V gene: TRBV28; CDR3 protein: CASSLAGKGTEAFF
V gene: TRBV7-2; CDR3 protein: CASSGGGPRETQYF
V gene: TRBV27; CDR3 protein: CASSLLSGTSYEQYF
V gene: TRBV5-6; CDR3 protein: CASSLRHNEQFF
V gene: TRBV7-6; CDR3 protein: CASTLDRGQETQCF
V gene: TRBV12-3/TRBV12-4; CDR3 protein: CASSSDETGSTDTQYF